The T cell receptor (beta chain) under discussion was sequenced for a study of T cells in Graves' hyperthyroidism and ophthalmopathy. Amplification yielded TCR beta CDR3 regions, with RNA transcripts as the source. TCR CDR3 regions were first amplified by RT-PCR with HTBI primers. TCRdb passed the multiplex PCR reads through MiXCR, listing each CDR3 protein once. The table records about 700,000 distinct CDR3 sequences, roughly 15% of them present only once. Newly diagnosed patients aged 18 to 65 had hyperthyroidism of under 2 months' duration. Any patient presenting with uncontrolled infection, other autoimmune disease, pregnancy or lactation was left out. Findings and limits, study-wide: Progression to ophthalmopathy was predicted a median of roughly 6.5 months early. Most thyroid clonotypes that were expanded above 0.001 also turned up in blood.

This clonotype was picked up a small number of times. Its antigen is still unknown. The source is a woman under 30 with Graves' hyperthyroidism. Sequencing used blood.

CDR3 in amino acids: CASSLGAGITEQFF. The CDR3 DNA is TGTGCCAGCAGCTTAGGCGCCGGGATAACTGAGCAGTTCTTC. This rearrangement joins TRBV7-9 to TRBJ2-1; tentatively, D is TRBD2 (5 bases). This CDR3 comprises 14 residues. CDR1 SEHNR and CDR2 FQNEAQ come from the germline V gene (reference sequence). V dropped 1 base and J dropped 9 bases, with 13 bases sitting between them.